These 2 T cell receptor beta chains originate from one sample sequenced in a study of T cell responses to AZD1222 COVID-19 vaccine (dated by TCRdb to the early 2020s). Library prep was done by the immunoSEQ multiplex PCR assay. TCRdb took over this immuneACCESS table, retaining in-frame rearrangements with V and J assigned. Such tables are incomplete; in checked studies, under half of the missing clones stem from an unresolved V gene, and the remainder is unexplained. Present in this sample are 50,000 to 70,000 clones, about 86% of which were seen just once. The ten largest clones add up to 6.9% of the sample. Explained via the paper, the time point label denotes: about 28 days (+/-7) after the second vaccine dose. This material consisted of peripheral blood, taken 28 days after the second AZD1222 dose. The source of these receptors is an adult who received the AZD1222 COVID-19 vaccine.

V is TRBV19 and J is TRBJ1-2; the D gene is possibly TRBD1 (6 bases). CDR3 length: 14 residues. V dropped 8 bases and J dropped 4 bases, with 17 bases sitting between them. Germline CDR1 and CDR2: LNHDA and SQIVND (reference sequence). CDR3 sequence reads: CASARTAPSYGYTF. DNA for the CDR3: TGTGCCAGTGCCAGGACAGCCCCTTCCTATGGCTACACCTTC. The full variable domain, completed using reference TRBV19 and TRBJ1-2, is DGGITQSPKYLFRKEGQNVTLSCEQNLNHDAMYWYRQDPGQGLRLIYYSQIVNDFQKGDIAEGYSVSREKKESFPLTVTSAQKNPTAFYLCASARTAPSYGYTFGSGTRLTVV.

This clone occurred once. The rearrangement uses TRBV27 and TRBJ1-2; TRBD1 aligns across 9 bases. CDR1 and CDR2 (germline): MNHEY, SMNVEV (reference sequence). J lost 6 bases, V lost 3 bases, and 8 bases had no gene match. The CDR3 loop spans 15 amino acids. For the CDR3, the DNA is TGTGCCAGCAGTTTCCTGGGACAGGGAATAAATGGCTACACCTTC. Protein product: CASSFLGQGINGYTF.